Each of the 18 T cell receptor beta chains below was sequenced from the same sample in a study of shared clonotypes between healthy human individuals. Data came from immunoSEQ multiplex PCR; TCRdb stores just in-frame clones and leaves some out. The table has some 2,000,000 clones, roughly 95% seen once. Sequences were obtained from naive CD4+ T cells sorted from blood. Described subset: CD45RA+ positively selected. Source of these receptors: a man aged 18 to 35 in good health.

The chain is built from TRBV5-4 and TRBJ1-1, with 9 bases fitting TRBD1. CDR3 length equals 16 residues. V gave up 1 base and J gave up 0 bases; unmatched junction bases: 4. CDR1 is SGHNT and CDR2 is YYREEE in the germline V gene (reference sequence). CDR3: CASSLRTGAMNTEAFF. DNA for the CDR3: TGTGCCAGCAGCTTGAGGACAGGGGCTATGAACACTGAAGCTTTCTTT.

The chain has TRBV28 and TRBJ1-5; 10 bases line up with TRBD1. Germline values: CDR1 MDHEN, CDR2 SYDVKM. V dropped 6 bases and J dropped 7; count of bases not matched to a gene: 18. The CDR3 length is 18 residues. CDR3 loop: CASSPIAWGTGVRQPQHF. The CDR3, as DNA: TGTGCCAGCAGCCCAATCGCATGGGGGACAGGGGTGCGGCAGCCCCAGCATTTT.

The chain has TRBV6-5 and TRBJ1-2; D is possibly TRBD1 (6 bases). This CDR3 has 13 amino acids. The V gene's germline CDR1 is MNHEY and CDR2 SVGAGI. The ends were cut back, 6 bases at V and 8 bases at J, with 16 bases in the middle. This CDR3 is CASRRGKVSGYTF. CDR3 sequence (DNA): TGTGCCAGCAGGAGGGGGAAGGTCTCGGGCTACACCTTC.

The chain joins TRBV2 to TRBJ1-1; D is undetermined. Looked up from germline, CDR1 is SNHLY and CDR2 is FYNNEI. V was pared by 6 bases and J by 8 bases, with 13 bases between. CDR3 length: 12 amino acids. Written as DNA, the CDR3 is TGTGCCAGCAGAGAGGAATCGGGGGAAGCTTTCTTT. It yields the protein CASREESGEAFF.

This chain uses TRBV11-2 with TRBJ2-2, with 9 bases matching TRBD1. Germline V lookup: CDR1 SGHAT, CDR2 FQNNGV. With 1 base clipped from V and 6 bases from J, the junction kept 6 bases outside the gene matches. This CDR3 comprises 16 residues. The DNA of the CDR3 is TGTGCCAGCAGCTTAGGGGACAGGGCCTCCCCCGGGGAGCTGTTTTTT. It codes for CASSLGDRASPGELFF. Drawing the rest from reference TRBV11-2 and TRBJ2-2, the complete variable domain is EAGVAQSPRYKIIEKRQSVAFWCNPISGHATLYWYQQILGQGPKLLIQFQNNGVVDDSQLPKDRFSAERLKGVDSTLKIQPAKLEDSAVYLCASSLGDRASPGELFFGEGSRLTVL.

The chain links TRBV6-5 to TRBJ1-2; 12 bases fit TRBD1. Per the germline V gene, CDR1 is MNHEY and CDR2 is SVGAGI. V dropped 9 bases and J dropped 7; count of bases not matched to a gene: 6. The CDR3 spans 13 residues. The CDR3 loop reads CASGTGGYSGYTF. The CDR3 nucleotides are TGTGCCAGTGGGACAGGGGGCTATTCTGGCTACACCTTC.

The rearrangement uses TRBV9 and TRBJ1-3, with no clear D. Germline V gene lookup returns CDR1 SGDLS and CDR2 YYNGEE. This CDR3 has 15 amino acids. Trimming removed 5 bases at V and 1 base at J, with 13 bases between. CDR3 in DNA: TGTGCCAGCAGTGATCACGGGAATTCTGGAAACACCATATATTTT. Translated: CASSDHGNSGNTIYF.

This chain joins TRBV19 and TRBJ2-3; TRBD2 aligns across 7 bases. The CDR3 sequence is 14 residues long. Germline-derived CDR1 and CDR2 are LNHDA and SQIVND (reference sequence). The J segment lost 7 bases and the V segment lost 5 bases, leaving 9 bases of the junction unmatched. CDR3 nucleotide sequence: TGTGCCAGTAGTCCGGTTGGGGGGGACTATACGCAGTATTTT. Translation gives CASSPVGGDYTQYF.

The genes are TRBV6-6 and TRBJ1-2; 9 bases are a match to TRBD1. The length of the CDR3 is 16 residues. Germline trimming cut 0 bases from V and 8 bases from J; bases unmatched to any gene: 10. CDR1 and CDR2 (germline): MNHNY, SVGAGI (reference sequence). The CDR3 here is CASSYSWTGVSKGYTF. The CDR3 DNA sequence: TGTGCCAGCAGTTACTCGTGGACAGGGGTTTCCAAAGGCTACACCTTC.

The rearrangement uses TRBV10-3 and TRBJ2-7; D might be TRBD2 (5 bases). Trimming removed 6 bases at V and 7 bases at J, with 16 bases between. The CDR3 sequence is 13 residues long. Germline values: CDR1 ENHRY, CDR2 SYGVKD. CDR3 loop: CAISPMRAEEQYF. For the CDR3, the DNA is TGTGCCATCAGCCCCATGAGGGCTGAGGAGCAGTACTTC.

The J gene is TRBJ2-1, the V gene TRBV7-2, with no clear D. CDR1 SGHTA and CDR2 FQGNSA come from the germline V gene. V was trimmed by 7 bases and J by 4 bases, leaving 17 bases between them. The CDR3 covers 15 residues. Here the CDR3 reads CASTKDNRKYNEQFF. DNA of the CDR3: TGTGCCAGCACCAAAGACAACCGGAAGTACAATGAGCAGTTCTTC.

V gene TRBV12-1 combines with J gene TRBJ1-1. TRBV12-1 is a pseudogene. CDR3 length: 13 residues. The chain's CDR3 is CASTTRGDTEAFF. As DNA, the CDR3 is TGTGCCAGCACCACTAGGGGGGACACTGAAGCTTTCTTT.

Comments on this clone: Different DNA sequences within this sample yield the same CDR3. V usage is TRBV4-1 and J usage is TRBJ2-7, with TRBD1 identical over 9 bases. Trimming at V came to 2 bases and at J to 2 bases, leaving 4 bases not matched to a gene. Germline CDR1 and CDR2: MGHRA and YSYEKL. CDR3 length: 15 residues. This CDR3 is CASSQPGQGTYEQYF. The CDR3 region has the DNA TGCGCCAGCAGCCAACCGGGACAGGGCACCTACGAGCAGTACTTC.

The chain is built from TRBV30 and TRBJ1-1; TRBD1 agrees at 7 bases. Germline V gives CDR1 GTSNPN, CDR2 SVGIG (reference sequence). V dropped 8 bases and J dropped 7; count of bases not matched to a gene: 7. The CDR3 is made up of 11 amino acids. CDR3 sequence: CASDRESEAFF. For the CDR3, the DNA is TGTGCCAGCGACAGGGAGAGTGAAGCTTTCTTT. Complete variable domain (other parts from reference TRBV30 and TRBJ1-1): SQTIHQWPATLVQPVGSPLSLECTVEGTSNPNLYWYRQAAGRGLQLLFYSVGIGQISSEVPQNLSASRPQDRQFILSSKKLLLSDSGFYLCASDRESEAFFGQGTRLTVV.

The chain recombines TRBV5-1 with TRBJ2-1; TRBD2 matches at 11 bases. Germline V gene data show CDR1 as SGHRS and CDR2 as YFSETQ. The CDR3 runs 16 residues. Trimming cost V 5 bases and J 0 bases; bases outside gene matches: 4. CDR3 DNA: TGCGCCAGCAGTCCGGGACTAGCGGCCTCCTACAATGAGCAGTTCTTC. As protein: CASSPGLAASYNEQFF.

CDR3 amino acids: CASSSLSDTQYF. The CDR3 DNA reads as TGTGCCAGCAGTTCCCTCTCCGATACGCAGTATTTT. This chain links TRBV6-6 with TRBJ2-3; D unresolved. The CDR3 has 12 residues. The germline CDR1 and CDR2 sequences are MNHNY and SVGAGI (reference sequence). Trimming left V 4 bases short and J 6 bases short, with 8 bases between.

The CDR3 sequence: CASSLDYGGGYTF. CDR3 nucleotide sequence: TGTGCCAGCAGCTTAGATTACGGTGGTGGCTACACCTTC. The chain combines TRBV5-4 with TRBJ1-2, with D uncertain. Germline V lookup: CDR1 SGHNT, CDR2 YYREEE (reference sequence). Trimming removed 2 bases at V and 7 bases at J, with 12 bases between. CDR3 size: 13 residues.

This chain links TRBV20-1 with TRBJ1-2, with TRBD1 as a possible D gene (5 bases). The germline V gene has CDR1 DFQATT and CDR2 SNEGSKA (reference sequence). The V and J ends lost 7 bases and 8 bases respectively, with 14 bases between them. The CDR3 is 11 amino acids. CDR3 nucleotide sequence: TGCAGTGGGGGGTCCCCGGCGGGCTACACCTTC. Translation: CSGGSPAGYTF.